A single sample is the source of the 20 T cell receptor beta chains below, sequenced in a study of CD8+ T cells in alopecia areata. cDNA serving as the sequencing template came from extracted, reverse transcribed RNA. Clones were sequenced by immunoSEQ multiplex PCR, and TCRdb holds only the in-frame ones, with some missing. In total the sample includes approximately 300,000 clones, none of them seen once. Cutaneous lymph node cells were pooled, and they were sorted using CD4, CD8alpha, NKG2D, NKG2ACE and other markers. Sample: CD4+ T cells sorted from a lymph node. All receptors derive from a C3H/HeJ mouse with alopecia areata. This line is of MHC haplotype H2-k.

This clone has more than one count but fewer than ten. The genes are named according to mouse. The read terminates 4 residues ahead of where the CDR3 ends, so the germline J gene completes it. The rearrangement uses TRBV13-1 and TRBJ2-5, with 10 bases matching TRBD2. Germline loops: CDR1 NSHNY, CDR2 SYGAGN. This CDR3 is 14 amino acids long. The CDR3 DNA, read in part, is TGTGCCAGCAGTGTCGGACTGGGGGAAGAC. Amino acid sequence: CASSVGLGED. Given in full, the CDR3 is CASSVGLGEDTQYF.

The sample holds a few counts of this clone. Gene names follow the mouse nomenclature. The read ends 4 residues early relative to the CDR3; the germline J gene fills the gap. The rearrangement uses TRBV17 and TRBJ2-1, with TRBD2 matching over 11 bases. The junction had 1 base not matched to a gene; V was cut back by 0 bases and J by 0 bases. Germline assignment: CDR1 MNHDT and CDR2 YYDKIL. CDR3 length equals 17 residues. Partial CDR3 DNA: TGTGCTAGCAGTAGAGATGGGACTGGGGGTAACTATGCT. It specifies CASSRDGTGGNYA. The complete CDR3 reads CASSRDGTGGNYAEQFF.

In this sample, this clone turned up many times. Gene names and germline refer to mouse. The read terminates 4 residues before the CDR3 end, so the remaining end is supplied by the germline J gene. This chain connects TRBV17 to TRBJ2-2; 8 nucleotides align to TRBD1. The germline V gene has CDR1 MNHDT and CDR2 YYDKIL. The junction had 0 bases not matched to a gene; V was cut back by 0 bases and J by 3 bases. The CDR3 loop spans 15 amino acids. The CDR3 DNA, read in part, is TGTGCTAGCAGTAGAGAGGGACAGGACACCGGG. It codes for CASSREGQDTG. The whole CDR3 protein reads CASSREGQDTGQLYF.

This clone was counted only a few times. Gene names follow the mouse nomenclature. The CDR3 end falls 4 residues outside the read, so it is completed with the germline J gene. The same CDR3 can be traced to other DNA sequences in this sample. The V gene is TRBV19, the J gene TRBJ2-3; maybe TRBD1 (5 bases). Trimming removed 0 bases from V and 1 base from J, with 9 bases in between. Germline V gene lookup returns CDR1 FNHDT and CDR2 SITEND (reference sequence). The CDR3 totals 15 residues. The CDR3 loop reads CASSIAREGAETLYF. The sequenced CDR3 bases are TGTGCCAGCAGTATAGCCAGGGAAGGTGCAGAA.

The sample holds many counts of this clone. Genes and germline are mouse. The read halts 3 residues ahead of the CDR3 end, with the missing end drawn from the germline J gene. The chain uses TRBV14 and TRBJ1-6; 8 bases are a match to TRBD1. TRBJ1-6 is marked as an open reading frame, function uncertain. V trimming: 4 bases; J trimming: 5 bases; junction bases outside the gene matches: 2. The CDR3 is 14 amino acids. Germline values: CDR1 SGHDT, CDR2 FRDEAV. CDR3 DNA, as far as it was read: TGTGCCAGCAGTCGACAGGGGAATAATTCGCCC. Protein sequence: CASSRQGNNSP. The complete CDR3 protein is CASSRQGNNSPLYF.

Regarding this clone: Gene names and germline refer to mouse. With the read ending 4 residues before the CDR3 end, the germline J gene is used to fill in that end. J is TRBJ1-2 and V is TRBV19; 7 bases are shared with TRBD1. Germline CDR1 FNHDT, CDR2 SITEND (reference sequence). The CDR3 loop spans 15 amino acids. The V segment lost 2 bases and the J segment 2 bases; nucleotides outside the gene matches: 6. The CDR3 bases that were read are TGTGCCAGCAGTATGGAGGGGGCGGTGAACTCC. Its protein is CASSMEGAVNS. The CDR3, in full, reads CASSMEGAVNSDYTF.

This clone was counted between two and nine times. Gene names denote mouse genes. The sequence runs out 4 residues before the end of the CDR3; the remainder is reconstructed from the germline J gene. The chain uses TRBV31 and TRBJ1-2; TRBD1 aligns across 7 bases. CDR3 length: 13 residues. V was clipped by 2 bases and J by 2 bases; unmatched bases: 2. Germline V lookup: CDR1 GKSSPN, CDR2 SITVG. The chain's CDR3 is CAWSSRGNSDYTF. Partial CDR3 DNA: TGTGCCTGGAGTTCCAGGGGGAACTCC.

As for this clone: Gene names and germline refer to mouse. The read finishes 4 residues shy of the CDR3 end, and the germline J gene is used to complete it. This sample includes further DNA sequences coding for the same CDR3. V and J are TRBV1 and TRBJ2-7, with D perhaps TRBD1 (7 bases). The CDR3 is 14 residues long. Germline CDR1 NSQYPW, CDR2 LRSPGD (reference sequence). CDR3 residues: CTCSADQGGYEQYF. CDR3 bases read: TGCACCTGCAGTGCAGATCAGGGGGGATAT.

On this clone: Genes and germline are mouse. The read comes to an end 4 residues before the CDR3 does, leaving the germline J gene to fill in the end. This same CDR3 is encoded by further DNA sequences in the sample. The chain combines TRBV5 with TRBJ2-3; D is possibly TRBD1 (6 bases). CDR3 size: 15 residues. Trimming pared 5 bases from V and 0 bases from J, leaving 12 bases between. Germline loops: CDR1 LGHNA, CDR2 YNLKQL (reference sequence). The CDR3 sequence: CASSSGTSSAETLYF. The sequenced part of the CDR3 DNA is TGTGCCAGCAGCTCAGGGACATCTAGTGCAGAA.

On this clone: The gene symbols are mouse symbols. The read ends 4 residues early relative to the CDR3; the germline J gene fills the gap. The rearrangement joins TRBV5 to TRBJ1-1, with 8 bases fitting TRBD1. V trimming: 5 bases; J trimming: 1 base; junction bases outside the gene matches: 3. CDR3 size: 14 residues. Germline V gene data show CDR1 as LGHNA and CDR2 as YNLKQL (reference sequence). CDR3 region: CASSAGTGNTEVFF. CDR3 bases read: TGTGCCAGCAGCGCCGGGACAGGAAACACA.

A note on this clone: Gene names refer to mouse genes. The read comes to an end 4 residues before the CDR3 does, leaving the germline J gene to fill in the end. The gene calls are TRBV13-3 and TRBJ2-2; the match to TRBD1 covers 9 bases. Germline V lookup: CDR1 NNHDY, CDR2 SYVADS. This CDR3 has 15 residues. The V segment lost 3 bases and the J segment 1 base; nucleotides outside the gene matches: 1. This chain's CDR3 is CASSGTGVNTGQLYF. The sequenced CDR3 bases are TGTGCCAGCAGTGGGACAGGGGTAAACACCGGG.

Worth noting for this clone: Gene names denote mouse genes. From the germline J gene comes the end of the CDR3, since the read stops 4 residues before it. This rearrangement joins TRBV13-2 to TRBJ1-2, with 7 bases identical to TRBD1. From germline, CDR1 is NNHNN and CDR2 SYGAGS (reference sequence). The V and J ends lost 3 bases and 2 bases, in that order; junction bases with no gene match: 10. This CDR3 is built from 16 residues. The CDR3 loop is CASGGDRERGNSDYTF. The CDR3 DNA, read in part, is TGTGCCAGCGGTGGCGACAGGGAAAGGGGGAACTCC.

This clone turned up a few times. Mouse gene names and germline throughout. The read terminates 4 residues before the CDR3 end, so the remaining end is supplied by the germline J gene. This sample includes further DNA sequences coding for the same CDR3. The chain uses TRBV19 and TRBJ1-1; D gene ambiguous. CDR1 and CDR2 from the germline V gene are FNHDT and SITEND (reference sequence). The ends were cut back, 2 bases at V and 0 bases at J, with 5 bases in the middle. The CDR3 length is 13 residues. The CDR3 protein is CASSIRANTEVFF. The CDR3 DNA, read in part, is TGTGCCAGCAGTATCCGTGCAAACACA.

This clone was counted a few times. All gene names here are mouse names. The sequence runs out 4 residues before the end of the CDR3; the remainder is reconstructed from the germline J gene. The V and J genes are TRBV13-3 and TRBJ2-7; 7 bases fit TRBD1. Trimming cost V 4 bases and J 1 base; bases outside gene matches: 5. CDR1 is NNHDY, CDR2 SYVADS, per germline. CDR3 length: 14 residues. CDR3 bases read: TGTGCCAGCAGTCCCAGGGGGAGGTCCTAT. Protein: CASSPRGRSY. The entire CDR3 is CASSPRGRSYEQYF.

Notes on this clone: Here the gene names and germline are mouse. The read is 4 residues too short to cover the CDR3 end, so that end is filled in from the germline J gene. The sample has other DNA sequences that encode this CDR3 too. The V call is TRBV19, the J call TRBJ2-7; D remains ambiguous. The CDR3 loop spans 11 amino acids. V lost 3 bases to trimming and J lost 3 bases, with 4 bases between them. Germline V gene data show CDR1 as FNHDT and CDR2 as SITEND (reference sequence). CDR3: CASSKGYEQYF. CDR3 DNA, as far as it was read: TGTGCCAGCAGTAAGGGCTAT.

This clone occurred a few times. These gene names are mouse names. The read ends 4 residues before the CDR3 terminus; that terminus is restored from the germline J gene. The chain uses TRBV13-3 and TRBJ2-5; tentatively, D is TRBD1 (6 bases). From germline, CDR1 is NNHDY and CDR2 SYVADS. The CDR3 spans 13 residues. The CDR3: CASSTQGGDTQYF. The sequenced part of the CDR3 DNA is TGTGCCAGCAGTACACAGGGTGGGGAC.

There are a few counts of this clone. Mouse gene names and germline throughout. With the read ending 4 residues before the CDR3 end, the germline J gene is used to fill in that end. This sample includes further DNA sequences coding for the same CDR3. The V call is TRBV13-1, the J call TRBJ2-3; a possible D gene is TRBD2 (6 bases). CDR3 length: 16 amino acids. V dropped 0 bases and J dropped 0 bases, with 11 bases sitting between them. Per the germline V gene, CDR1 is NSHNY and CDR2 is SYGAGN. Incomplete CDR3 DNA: TGTGCCAGCAGTGATGCAGGGACTACTAGTGCAGAA. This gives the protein CASSDAGTTSAE. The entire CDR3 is CASSDAGTTSAETLYF.

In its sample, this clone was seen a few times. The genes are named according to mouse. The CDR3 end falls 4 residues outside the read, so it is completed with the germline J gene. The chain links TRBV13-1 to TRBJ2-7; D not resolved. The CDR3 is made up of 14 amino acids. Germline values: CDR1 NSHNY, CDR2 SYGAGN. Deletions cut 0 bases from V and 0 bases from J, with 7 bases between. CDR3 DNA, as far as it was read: TGTGCCAGCAGTGATGCTCAGAACTCCTAT. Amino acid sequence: CASSDAQNSY. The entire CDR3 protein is CASSDAQNSYEQYF.

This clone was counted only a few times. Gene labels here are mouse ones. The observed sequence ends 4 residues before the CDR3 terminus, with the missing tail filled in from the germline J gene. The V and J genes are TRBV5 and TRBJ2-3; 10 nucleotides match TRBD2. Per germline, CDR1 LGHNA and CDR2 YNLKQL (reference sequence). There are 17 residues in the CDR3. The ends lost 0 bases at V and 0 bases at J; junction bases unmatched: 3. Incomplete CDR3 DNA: TGTGCCAGCAGCCAAGAGAGGGACTGGGGTAGTGCAGAA. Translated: CASSQERDWGSAE. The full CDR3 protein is CASSQERDWGSAETLYF.

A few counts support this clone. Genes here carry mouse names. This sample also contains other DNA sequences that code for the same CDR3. The CDR3 sequence is CASSPGLGQDTQYF. CDR3 DNA, as far as it was read: TGTGCCAGCAGCCCGGGACTGGGGCAAGAC. The rearrangement joins TRBV5 to TRBJ2-5; 10 nucleotides line up with TRBD2. The read finishes 4 residues shy of the CDR3 end, and the germline J gene is used to complete it. This CDR3 comprises 14 residues. After removal of 4 bases from V and 3 bases from J, the junction contained 1 base not matched to a gene. The V gene's germline CDR1 is LGHNA and CDR2 YNLKQL (reference sequence).